The 11 T cell receptor beta chains below all came from one sample that was sequenced in a study of control samples from healthy donors and cancer patients. Some clones are missing from TCRdb's copy, which holds only in-frame ones; the method was immunoSEQ multiplex PCR. Among 110,000 or so clones listed, approximately 87% were seen once. Sequenced material: blood. The origin of the receptors is a man aged 25 to 40 in good health.

The chain is built from TRBV9 and TRBJ2-3, with a tentative D call TRBD2 (7 bases). CDR1 is SGDLS and CDR2 is YYNGEE in the germline V gene. V lost 6 bases and J lost 4, with 12 bases in between. The length of the CDR3 is 13 residues. CDR3 coding DNA: TGTGCCAGCACGCGCGGGGGCGCAGATACGCAGTATTTT. It is translated as CASTRGGADTQYF.

This sequence joins TRBV27 and TRBJ1-2; 8 bases agree with TRBD1. The CDR3 is 13 amino acids. The V gene end was trimmed by 8 bases and the J gene end by 1 base; junction bases not matched to a gene: 3. The germline gives CDR1 MNHEY, CDR2 SMNVEV (reference sequence). CDR3 in DNA: TGTGCCAGCGGCAGGGGGCATAACTATGGCTACACCTTC. Translating gives CASGRGHNYGYTF.

This clone was detected once. The rearrangement uses TRBV5-6 and TRBJ2-1, with D perhaps assigned TRBD1 or TRBD2 (6 bases each). This CDR3 has 15 amino acids. The germline gives CDR1 SGHDT, CDR2 YYEEEE. V lost 4 bases, J lost 3 bases, and 14 bases lay in between. The CDR3 bases are TGTGCCAGCAGCAACCAGGGGAGGTTCTACAATGAGCAGTTCTTC. It specifies CASSNQGRFYNEQFF.

V and J are TRBV18 and TRBJ1-6; D remains unclear. Trimming removed 6 bases at V and 7 bases at J, with 13 bases between. CDR3 length: 14 residues. Per the germline V gene, CDR1 is KGHSH and CDR2 is LQKENI. The CDR3 protein is CASSLGPLNSPLHF. CDR3 nucleotide sequence: TGTGCCAGCTCCCTCGGACCGCTAAATTCACCCCTCCACTTT.

The CDR3 is CASSQDRWPGALSSGNTIYF. The DNA of the CDR3 is TGTGCCAGCAGCCAAGATCGTTGGCCAGGGGCTCTGAGCTCTGGAAACACCATATATTTT. The chain joins TRBV14 to TRBJ1-3; tentatively, D is TRBD1 (6 bases). V was pared by 0 bases and J by 0 bases, with 21 bases between. CDR3 length: 20 residues. Germline V gene sequence: CDR1 SGHDN, CDR2 FVKESK.

This chain uses TRBV5-1 with TRBJ1-5; D might be TRBD1 (5 bases). V dropped 0 bases and J dropped 0 bases, with 7 bases sitting between them. This CDR3 is built from 15 residues. Per the germline V gene, CDR1 is SGHRS and CDR2 is YFSETQ. This chain's CDR3 is CASSLEGYSNQPQHF. The CDR3 DNA follows: TGCGCCAGCAGCTTGGAGGGGTATAGCAATCAGCCCCAGCATTTT.

The chain couples TRBV6-5 to TRBJ1-1; possible D gene TRBD1, 5 bases. V lost 6 bases and J lost 1, with 12 bases in between. The CDR3 extends over 14 amino acids. Germline V lookup: CDR1 MNHEY, CDR2 SVGAGI. CDR3 sequence (DNA): TGTGCCAGCAGACTCGGGACGTCGAACACTGAAGCTTTCTTT. This translates into CASRLGTSNTEAFF.

The chain employs TRBV7-7 and TRBJ1-4; D unresolved. Trimming took off 5 bases at V and 0 bases at J, with 13 bases between the two ends. CDR1 and CDR2 from the germline V gene are SSHAT and FNYEAQ (reference sequence). The CDR3 contains 16 residues. The CDR3, as DNA: TGTGCCAGCAGCCTCCGGGGAGGCGCAACTAATGAAAAACTGTTTTTT. Protein: CASSLRGGATNEKLFF.

V usage is TRBV27 and J usage is TRBJ2-2; D perhaps matches TRBD2 (5 bases). V dropped 2 bases and J dropped 4 bases, with 17 bases sitting between them. Germline V CDR1 and CDR2: MNHEY, SMNVEV (reference sequence). The CDR3 totals 17 residues. The CDR3 is CASSLSGSGLSTGELFF. CDR3 sequence (DNA): TGTGCCAGCAGTTTAAGCGGCTCGGGCCTCTCCACCGGGGAGCTGTTTTTT.

V gene TRBV7-9 combines with J gene TRBJ1-3; TRBD1 matches 8 bases. Germline CDR1 is SEHNR and CDR2 is FQNEAQ (reference sequence). The junction had 4 bases not matched to a gene; V was cut back by 5 bases and J by 1 base. The CDR3 is made up of 15 amino acids. The CDR3 here is CASSVQGASGNTIYF. Here the CDR3 DNA reads TGTGCCAGCAGCGTGCAGGGGGCTTCTGGAAACACCATATATTTT.

This clone has a single count. The final CDR3 position lacks the conserved phenylalanine or tryptophan, pointing to a likely read error. The J gene is TRBJ1-2, the V gene TRBV6-5; 10 bases align to TRBD1. J lost 6 bases, V lost 6 bases, and 7 bases had no gene match. Germline V gene data show CDR1 as MNHEY and CDR2 as SVGAGI. This CDR3 is 14 amino acids long. The CDR3 here is CASSQTGTGDGYTL. CDR3 bases: TGTGCCAGCAGCCAAACCGGGACAGGGGATGGCTACACCCTC.